This T cell receptor (beta chain) was recovered during a study of cytomegalovirus exposure and HLA in healthy donors. Findings of the study overall: In a later analysis, compared with equally common non-associated chains, HLA-associated beta chains were more expanded.

The study ran its PCR with 60 Vbeta and 13 Jbeta primers. Only in-frame clones appear in the TCRdb table, and some are missing; sequencing was by immunoSEQ multiplex PCR. The table has some 180,000 clones, 9.5% to 15% seen once. Comment on this clone: Its specificity is not known.

Sequences were obtained from PBMCs. The sequence was collected from a man aged 45 to 65 in good health and CMV-seropositive.

The CDR3 reads CASSVNPGGTDTQYF. Here the CDR3 DNA reads TGCGCCAGCAGCGTTAACCCGGGTGGCACAGATACGCAGTATTTT. This chain connects TRBV4-3 to TRBJ2-3, with D unresolved. CDR3 size: 15 residues. Trimming removed 5 bases at V and 1 base at J, with 13 bases between. Germline V CDR1 and CDR2: LGHNA, YSLEER.